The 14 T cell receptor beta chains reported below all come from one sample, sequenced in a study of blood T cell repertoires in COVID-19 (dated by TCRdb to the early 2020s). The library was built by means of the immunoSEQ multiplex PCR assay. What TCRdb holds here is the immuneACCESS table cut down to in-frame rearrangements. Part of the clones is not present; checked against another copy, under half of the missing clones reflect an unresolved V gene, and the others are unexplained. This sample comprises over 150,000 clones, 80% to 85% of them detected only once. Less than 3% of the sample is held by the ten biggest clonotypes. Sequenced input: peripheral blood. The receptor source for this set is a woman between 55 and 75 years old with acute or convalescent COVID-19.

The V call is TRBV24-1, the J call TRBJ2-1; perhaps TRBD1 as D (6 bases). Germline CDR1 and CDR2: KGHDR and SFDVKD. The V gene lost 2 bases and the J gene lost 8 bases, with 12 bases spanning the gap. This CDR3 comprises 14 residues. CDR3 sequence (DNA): TGTGCCACCAGTGATTCCCCCGCAGGGGATGAGCAGTTCTTC. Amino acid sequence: CATSDSPAGDEQFF.

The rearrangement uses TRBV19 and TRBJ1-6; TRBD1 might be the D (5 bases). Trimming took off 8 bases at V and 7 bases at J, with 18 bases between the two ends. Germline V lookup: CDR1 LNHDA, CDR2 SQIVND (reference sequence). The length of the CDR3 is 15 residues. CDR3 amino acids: CASVKGIGANSPLHF. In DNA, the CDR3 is TGTGCCAGTGTAAAGGGGATAGGGGCGAATTCACCCCTCCACTTT.

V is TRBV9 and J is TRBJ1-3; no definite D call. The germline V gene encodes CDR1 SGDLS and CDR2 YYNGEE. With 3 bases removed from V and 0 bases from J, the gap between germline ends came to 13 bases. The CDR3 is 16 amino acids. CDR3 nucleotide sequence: TGTGCCAGCAGCGCCCGGGGATGGAACTCTGGAAACACCATATATTTT. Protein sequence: CASSARGWNSGNTIYF.

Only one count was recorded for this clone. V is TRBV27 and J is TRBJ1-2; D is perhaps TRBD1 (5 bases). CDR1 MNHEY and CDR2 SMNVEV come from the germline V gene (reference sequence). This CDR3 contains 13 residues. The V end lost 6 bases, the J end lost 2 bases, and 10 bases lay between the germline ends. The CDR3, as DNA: TGTGCCAGCAGCCGGGCAGGGAACTATGGCTACACCTTC. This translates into CASSRAGNYGYTF.

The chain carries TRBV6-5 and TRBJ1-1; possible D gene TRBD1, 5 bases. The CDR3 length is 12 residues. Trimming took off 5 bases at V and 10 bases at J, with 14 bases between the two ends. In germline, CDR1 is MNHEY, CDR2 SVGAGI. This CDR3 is CASSRGGDRAFF. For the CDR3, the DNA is TGTGCCAGCAGTAGGGGAGGGGATCGAGCTTTCTTT.

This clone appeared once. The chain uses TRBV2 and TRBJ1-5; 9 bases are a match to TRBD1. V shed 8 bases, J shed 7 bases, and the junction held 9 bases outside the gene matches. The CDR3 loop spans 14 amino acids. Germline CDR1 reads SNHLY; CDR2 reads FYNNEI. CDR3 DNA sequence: TGTGCCAGCCAAACAGGGACAGGGCAACAGCCCCAGCATTTT. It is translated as CASQTGTGQQPQHF.

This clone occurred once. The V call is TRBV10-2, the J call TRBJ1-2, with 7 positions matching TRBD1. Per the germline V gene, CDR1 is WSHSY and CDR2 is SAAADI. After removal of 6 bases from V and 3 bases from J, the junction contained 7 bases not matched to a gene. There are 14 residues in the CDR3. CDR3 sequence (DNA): TGCGCCAGCAGGTCGCGCACAGGGGACTATGGCTACACCTTC. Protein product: CASRSRTGDYGYTF.

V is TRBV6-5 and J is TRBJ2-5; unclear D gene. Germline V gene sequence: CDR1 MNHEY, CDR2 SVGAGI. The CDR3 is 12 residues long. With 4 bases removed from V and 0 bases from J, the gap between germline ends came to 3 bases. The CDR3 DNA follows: TGTGCCAGCAGTTCCGACCAAGAGACCCAGTACTTC. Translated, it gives CASSSDQETQYF.

DNA for the CDR3: TGTGCCAGCAGCTTCGGGTCTAATGAAAAACTGTTTTTT. Its translation is CASSFGSNEKLFF. The rearrangement joins TRBV14 to TRBJ1-4; D uncertain. V was trimmed by 5 bases and J by 3 bases, leaving 7 bases between them. The CDR3 totals 13 residues. Germline V CDR1 and CDR2: SGHDN, FVKESK. Full variable domain (outside the CDR3, taken from reference TRBV14 and TRBJ1-4): EAGVTQFPSHSVIEKGQTVTLRCDPISGHDNLYWYRRVMGKEIKFLLHFVKESKQDESGMPNNRFLAERTGGTYSTLKVQPAELEDSGVYFCASSFGSNEKLFFGSGTQLSVL.

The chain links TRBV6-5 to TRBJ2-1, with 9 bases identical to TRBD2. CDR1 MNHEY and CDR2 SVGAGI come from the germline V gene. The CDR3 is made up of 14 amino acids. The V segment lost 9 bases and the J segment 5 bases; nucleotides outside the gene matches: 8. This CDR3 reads CASAGGGAHNEQFF. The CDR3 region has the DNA TGTGCCAGTGCGGGCGGGGGGGCGCACAATGAGCAGTTCTTC.

DNA of the CDR3: TGTGCCAGCAGTTCTCACAGGGGGTACTCCTACGAGCAGTACTTC. Protein sequence: CASSSHRGYSYEQYF. This rearrangement joins TRBV28 to TRBJ2-7, with 8 bases aligning to TRBD1. The CDR3 is made up of 15 amino acids. Germline CDR1 is MDHEN and CDR2 is SYDVKM. With 4 bases clipped from V and 0 bases from J, the junction kept 5 bases outside the gene matches.

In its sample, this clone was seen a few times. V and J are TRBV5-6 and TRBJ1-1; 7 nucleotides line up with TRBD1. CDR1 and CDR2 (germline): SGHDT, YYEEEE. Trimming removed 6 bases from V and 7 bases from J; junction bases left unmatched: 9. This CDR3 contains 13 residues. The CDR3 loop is CASKTGLGGEAFF. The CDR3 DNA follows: TGTGCCAGCAAGACAGGGTTGGGTGGTGAAGCTTTCTTT.

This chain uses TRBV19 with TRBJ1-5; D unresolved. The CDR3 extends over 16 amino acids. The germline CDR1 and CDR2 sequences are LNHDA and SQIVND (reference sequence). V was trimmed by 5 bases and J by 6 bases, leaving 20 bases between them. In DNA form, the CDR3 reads TGTGCCAGTAGTCCACCGATCGGGGATGTCACTCAGCCCCAGCATTTT. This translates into CASSPPIGDVTQPQHF.

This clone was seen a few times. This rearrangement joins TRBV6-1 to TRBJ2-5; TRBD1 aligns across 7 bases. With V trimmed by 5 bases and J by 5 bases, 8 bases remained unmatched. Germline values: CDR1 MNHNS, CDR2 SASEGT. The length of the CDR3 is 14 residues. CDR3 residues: CASSSDRARETQYF. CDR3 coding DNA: TGTGCCAGCAGTTCAGACAGGGCGAGGGAGACCCAGTACTTC.